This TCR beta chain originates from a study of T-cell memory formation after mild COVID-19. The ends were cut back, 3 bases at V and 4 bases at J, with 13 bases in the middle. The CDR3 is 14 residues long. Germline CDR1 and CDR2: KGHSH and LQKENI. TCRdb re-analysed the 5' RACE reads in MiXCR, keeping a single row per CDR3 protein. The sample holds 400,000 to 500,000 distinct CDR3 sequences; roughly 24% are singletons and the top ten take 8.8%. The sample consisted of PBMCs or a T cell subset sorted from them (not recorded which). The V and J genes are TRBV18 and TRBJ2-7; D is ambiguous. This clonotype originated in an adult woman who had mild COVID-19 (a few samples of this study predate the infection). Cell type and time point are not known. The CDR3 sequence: CASSPSTSVYEQYF. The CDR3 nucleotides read TGTGCCAGCTCACCCTCGACAAGTGTATACGAGCAGTACTTC.